The rows below give T cell receptor beta chains drawn from one sample of a study of metastatic and nonmetastatic thyroid tumors. TCRdb redid the clone calls on the PCR reads using MiXCR. Altogether around 35,000 clones are present, about a sixth being singletons, with the ten largest covering 6.2%. Material: blood. These receptors were obtained from a male donor with papillary thyroid cancer or a benign thyroid nodule (not recorded which). Some clones in this sample may be carry-over from other donors' samples. CDR3s include the opening cysteine and the closing phenylalanine or tryptophan. Each record gives: V gene, J gene, CDR3 protein.

>TRBV6-1|TRBJ2-3
CASSRTHAGDWTDTQYF
>TRBV7-9|TRBJ2-3
CASKDREGLDTQYF
>TRBV6-1|TRBJ1-3
CASSRQAPGNTIYF
>TRBV18|TRBJ2-1
CASSQRQVNEQFF
>TRBV28|TRBJ2-5
CASSLYRVEETQYF
>TRBV12-3/TRBV12-4|TRBJ2-7
CASSEDRVKSHEQYF
>TRBV5-5|TRBJ2-5
CASSLDSQETQYF
>TRBV7-7|TRBJ2-1
CASSLVDRGVLNGVLTNEQFF
>TRBV28|TRBJ2-7
CASSLGLAGPYEQYF
>TRBV6-1|TRBJ1-1
CASKVSSGAEAFF
>TRBV10-1|TRBJ2-3
CASSENGSQVFADTQYF